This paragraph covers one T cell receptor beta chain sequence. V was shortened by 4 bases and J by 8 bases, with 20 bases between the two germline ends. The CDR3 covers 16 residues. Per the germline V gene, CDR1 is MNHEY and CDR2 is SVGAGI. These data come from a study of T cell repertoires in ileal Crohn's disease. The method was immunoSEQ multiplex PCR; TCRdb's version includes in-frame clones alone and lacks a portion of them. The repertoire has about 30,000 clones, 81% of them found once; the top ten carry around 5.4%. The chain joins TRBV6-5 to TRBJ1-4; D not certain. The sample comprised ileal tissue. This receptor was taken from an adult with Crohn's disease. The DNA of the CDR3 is TGTGCCAGCAGTTTTCTCCTTCGGAGTTCGGCCGAAAAACTGTTTTTT. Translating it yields CASSFLLRSSAEKLFF.